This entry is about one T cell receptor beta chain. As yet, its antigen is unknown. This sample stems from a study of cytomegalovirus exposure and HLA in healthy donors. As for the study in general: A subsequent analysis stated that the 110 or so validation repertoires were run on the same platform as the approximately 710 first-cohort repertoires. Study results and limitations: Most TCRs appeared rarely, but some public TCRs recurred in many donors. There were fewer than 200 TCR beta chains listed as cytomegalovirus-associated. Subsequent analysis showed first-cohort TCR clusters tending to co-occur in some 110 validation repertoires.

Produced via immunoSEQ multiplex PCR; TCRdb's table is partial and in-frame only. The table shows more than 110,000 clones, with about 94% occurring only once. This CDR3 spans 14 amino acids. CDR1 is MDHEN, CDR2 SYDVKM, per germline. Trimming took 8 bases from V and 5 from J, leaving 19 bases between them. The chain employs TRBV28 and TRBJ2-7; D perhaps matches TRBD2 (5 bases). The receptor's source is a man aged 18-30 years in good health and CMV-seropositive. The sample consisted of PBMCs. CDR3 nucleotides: TGTGCCAGCGGCACCTTCCAGCGGTATGACGAGCAGTACTTC. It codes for CASGTFQRYDEQYF.